The next 6 T cell receptor beta chains were all read from a single sample in a study of siplizumab effects on memory and regulatory T cells. TCRdb's table, derived via immunoSEQ multiplex PCR, lists solely in-frame clones and lacks some. The sample lists about 87,000 clones, over 80% occurring once. The sequenced sample consisted of CD4+ T cells sorted from blood. The receptor source for this set is a human donor in good health.

The chain carries TRBV6-6 and TRBJ1-1; D ambiguous. CDR1 is MNHNY and CDR2 is SVGAGI in the germline V gene (reference sequence). CDR3 length: 13 amino acids. V lost 4 bases and J lost 5, with 11 bases in between. CDR3 residues: CASSWTSETEAFF. The CDR3 bases are TGTGCCAGCAGTTGGACCTCAGAAACTGAAGCTTTCTTT.

V is TRBV7-3 and J is TRBJ2-3; D is uncertain. This CDR3 is 13 amino acids long. Germline-derived CDR1 and CDR2 are SGHTA and FQGTGA. The V and J ends lost 0 bases and 10 bases respectively, with 11 bases between them. This CDR3 is CASSLTAGPSQYF. As DNA, the CDR3 is TGTGCCAGCAGCTTAACGGCAGGACCTTCGCAGTATTTT.

The V gene is TRBV30, the J gene TRBJ2-5; no reliable D call. There are 14 residues in the CDR3. Germline assignment: CDR1 GTSNPN and CDR2 SVGIG (reference sequence). Between the trimmed V and J ends, which lost 2 bases and 6 bases, there was a span of 16 bases. CDR3 amino acids: CAWSPNLGGKTQYF. The CDR3 nucleotides are TGTGCCTGGAGTCCAAACCTCGGTGGGAAGACCCAGTACTTC.

V is TRBV5-1 and J is TRBJ2-5, with a possible D match to TRBD2 (6 bases). CDR1 and CDR2 (germline): SGHRS, YFSETQ. V lost 0 bases and J 3 bases, leaving 12 bases between the germline ends. CDR3 size: 15 residues. The CDR3 loop reads CASSLELARKETQYF. CDR3 bases: TGCGCCAGCAGCTTGGAACTAGCTCGGAAAGAGACCCAGTACTTC.

This clone was counted once. This rearrangement joins TRBV9 to TRBJ2-7; D perhaps matches TRBD2 (6 bases). Per germline, CDR1 SGDLS and CDR2 YYNGEE. The germline V and J ends were trimmed by 3 bases and 2 bases, with 15 bases remaining between them. The CDR3 loop spans 15 amino acids. CDR3 loop: CASSAAGSPAYEQYF. The CDR3 nucleotides are TGTGCCAGCAGCGCGGCCGGGAGTCCGGCCTACGAGCAGTACTTC.

This clone was found once. The V and J genes are TRBV28 and TRBJ2-1, with 9 bases lining up with TRBD2. The germline CDR1 and CDR2 sequences are MDHEN and SYDVKM. The CDR3 consists of 15 residues. Losses at the gene ends were 9 bases for V and 0 bases for J; bases not matched to a gene: 6. The CDR3 region is CASQSSGSSYNEQFF. The CDR3 DNA follows: TGTGCCAGTCAAAGTAGCGGGAGCTCCTACAATGAGCAGTTCTTC.